This TCR beta chain was identified in a study of cytomegalovirus exposure and HLA in healthy donors. Study results and caveats: TCR beta chains associated with HLA were, in a later analysis, more clonally expanded than equally common others. Excluded were some V segments that proved indistinguishable, including TRBV6-2 and TRBV6-3. The sole available immune exposure information was CMV serostatus.

As to this clone: Its antigen is as yet unknown.

The PCR used 60 Vbeta and 13 Jbeta primers. The assay was immunoSEQ multiplex PCR, and TCRdb's table has in-frame clones only and misses some. In the table there are roughly 150,000 clones, roughly 87% of which are singletons. The CDR3 contains 17 residues. V gave up 4 bases and J gave up 1 base, with 20 bases separating them. The germline V gene has CDR1 SGHKS and CDR2 YYEKEE (reference sequence). Donors sampled were nominally healthy, though unrecorded immune exposures were likely. The receptor was derived from a man aged 30 to 45 in good health and CMV-seropositive. Material for sequencing was PBMCs. V gene TRBV5-5 combines with J gene TRBJ1-1, with no clear D. CDR3 DNA sequence: TGTGCCAGCAGCCCGAGAGGTCGACCGGTCGCGAACACTGAAGCTTTCTTT. Translating it yields CASSPRGRPVANTEAFF.